This T cell receptor beta chain was sequenced for a study of T cells in Graves' hyperthyroidism and ophthalmopathy. Study at large: Peripheral blood sampling occurred at initial diagnosis, before any treatment.

The definition of stable Graves' hyperthyroidism was no ophthalmopathy progression within 18 months. On the basis of clinical symptoms, serum thyroxine and TRAb, thyroid ultrasound and orbital computed tomography, diagnoses were made. Fresh peripheral blood, around 11 ml of it, supplied the PBMCs. This clonotype was counted only a few times. Amplified TCR beta CDR3 regions came from RNA transcripts. The TCR CDR3 was amplified in a first-round RT-PCR using the HTBI primer set. From the multiplex PCR reads, TCRdb called clonotypes with MiXCR, one entry per CDR3 protein. The table shows some 210,000 distinct CDR3 sequences, with 17% occurring only once. V lost 2 bases to trimming and J lost 7 bases, with 15 bases between them. This CDR3 has 14 amino acids. CDR1 and CDR2 from the germline V gene are MNHEY and SVGEGT.

The receptor comes from a man in his fifties with Graves' hyperthyroidism. J is TRBJ2-7 and V is TRBV6-2 or TRBV6-3; D remains ambiguous. The source material was blood. CDR3 sequence: CASSYGETVEEQYF. The CDR3, as DNA: TGTGCCAGCAGTTACGGCGAAACGGTGGAAGAGCAGTACTTC.